Listed below are T cell receptor beta chains from one sample, sequenced in a study of cytomegalovirus exposure and HLA in healthy donors. Repertoires were generated with immunoSEQ multiplex PCR, while TCRdb's copy carries only in-frame clones and drops some. This table lists about 140,000 clones. The source material was PBMCs. Receptors originate from a male donor in good health and CMV-seronegative. CDR3s include the opening cysteine and the closing phenylalanine or tryptophan. A D gene is named only where the DNA matches it firmly.

D gene: TRBD1
J gene: TRBJ1-4
V gene: TRBV5-1
CDR3 protein: CASSQRTGGGEKLFF

D gene: -
J gene: TRBJ1-1
V gene: TRBV5-4
CDR3 protein: CASSLPIPNTEAFF

D gene: -
J gene: TRBJ1-5
V gene: TRBV4-3
CDR3 protein: CASSPEGNQPQHF

D gene: -
J gene: TRBJ1-1
V gene: TRBV4-2
CDR3 protein: CASSPTGPEAFF

D gene: TRBD1
J gene: TRBJ2-1
V gene: TRBV28
CDR3 protein: CASSLRPGQGADEQFF

D gene: -
J gene: TRBJ1-1
V gene: TRBV13
CDR3 protein: CASSLGPQGSGTEAFF

D gene: TRBD2
J gene: TRBJ2-3
V gene: TRBV19
CDR3 protein: CASSIGAGVTDTQYF

D gene: TRBD1
J gene: TRBJ2-6
V gene: TRBV28
CDR3 protein: CASGPMQGVIPGANVLTF

D gene: -
J gene: TRBJ1-5
V gene: TRBV18
CDR3 protein: CASSPRLTGSNQPQHF

D gene: -
J gene: TRBJ2-7
V gene: TRBV28
CDR3 protein: CASSYRKGLLYEQYF

D gene: TRBD2
J gene: TRBJ2-3
V gene: TRBV13
CDR3 protein: CASSLFSSGILPTDTQYF

D gene: TRBD1
J gene: TRBJ2-5
V gene: TRBV7-9
CDR3 protein: CASSFPTGATQETQYF

D gene: TRBD2
J gene: TRBJ2-1
V gene: TRBV14
CDR3 protein: CASSQISGSSYNEQFF

D gene: -
J gene: TRBJ1-1
V gene: TRBV30
CDR3 protein: CAWSVGRLKNTEAFF

D gene: -
J gene: TRBJ1-2
V gene: TRBV28
CDR3 protein: CASSPNSNYGYTF

D gene: -
J gene: TRBJ1-5
V gene: TRBV5-1
CDR3 protein: CASSLDGGDQPQHF

D gene: -
J gene: TRBJ2-3
V gene: TRBV7-9
CDR3 protein: CASSLAEESDTQYF

D gene: -
J gene: TRBJ2-7
V gene: TRBV30
CDR3 protein: CAWSTADAYEQYF

D gene: -
J gene: TRBJ2-2
V gene: TRBV25-1
CDR3 protein: CASSEGSRGELFF

D gene: TRBD2
J gene: TRBJ2-7
V gene: TRBV30
CDR3 protein: CAWSVRFGSGLADSYEQYF

D gene: -
J gene: TRBJ2-7
V gene: TRBV10-3
CDR3 protein: CAISGQVRSSYEQYF

D gene: -
J gene: TRBJ1-1
V gene: TRBV28
CDR3 protein: CASTGPQRGTEAFF

D gene: TRBD1
J gene: TRBJ1-1
V gene: TRBV4-3
CDR3 protein: CASSYGDRLNTEAFF

D gene: TRBD1
J gene: TRBJ1-5
V gene: TRBV6-1
CDR3 protein: CASSPDRGSNQPQHF

D gene: TRBD2
J gene: TRBJ2-5
V gene: TRBV20-1
CDR3 protein: CSGRASETQYF

D gene: TRBD2
J gene: TRBJ2-7
V gene: TRBV30
CDR3 protein: CAWSPSGGQYF

D gene: TRBD1
J gene: TRBJ1-2
V gene: TRBV9
CDR3 protein: CASSVADGTANYGYTF

D gene: -
J gene: TRBJ2-7
V gene: TRBV5-6
CDR3 protein: CASSSAGSDWQYF

D gene: TRBD2
J gene: TRBJ2-7
V gene: TRBV30
CDR3 protein: CAWSVRGAGGPYEQYF

D gene: -
J gene: TRBJ2-5
V gene: TRBV6-5
CDR3 protein: CASSYSGSQETQYF

D gene: -
J gene: TRBJ1-4
V gene: TRBV25-1
CDR3 protein: CASTESATNEKLFF

D gene: -
J gene: TRBJ1-1
V gene: TRBV29-1
CDR3 protein: CSVGTAFEAFF

D gene: -
J gene: TRBJ1-2
V gene: TRBV29-1
CDR3 protein: CSVVWAYGYTF

D gene: TRBD1
J gene: TRBJ1-2
V gene: TRBV10-1
CDR3 protein: CASSESRSGPDRGHGYTF

D gene: -
J gene: TRBJ2-5
V gene: TRBV19
CDR3 protein: CASSIGRMRETQYF

D gene: -
J gene: TRBJ1-3
V gene: TRBV15
CDR3 protein: CATSPGDSGNTIYF

D gene: TRBD1
J gene: TRBJ1-4
V gene: TRBV18
CDR3 protein: CASSPTGATNEKLFF

D gene: -
J gene: TRBJ1-6
V gene: TRBV4-2
CDR3 protein: CASSQVGAPLHF

D gene: TRBD1
J gene: TRBJ1-5
V gene: TRBV13
CDR3 protein: CASSRTGVFGNQPQHF